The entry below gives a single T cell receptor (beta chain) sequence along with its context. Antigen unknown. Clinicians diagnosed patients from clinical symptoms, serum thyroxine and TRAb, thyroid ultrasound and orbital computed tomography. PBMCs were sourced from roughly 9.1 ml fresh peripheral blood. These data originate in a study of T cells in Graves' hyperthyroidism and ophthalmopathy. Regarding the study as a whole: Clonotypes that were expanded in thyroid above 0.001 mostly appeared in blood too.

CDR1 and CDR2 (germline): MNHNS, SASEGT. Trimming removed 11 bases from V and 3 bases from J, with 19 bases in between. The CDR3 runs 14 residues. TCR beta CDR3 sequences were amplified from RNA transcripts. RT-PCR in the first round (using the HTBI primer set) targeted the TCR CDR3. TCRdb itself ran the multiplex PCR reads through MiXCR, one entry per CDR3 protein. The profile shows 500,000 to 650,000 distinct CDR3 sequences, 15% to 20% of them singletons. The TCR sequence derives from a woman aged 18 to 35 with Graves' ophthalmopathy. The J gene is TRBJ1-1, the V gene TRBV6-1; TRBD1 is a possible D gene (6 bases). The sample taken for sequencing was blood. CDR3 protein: CAGGGRVMDTEAFF. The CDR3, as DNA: TGTGCCGGGGGGGGGCGGGTCATGGACACTGAAGCTTTCTTT.